This T cell receptor (beta chain) was retrieved from a study of beta chain features in type 1 diabetes. Findings of the study overall: Moderate yet significant TCRB CDR3 shortening was seen in Type 1 diabetes patients in all four CD4+ subsets.

This clone has more than one count but fewer than ten. Its matching antigen is unknown. The study reverse transcribed the entire isolated RNA, so it sequenced expressed TCRB transcripts. Reads from naive, central memory and regulatory T cell samples averaged approximately 3.4 million. TCRdb's table, derived via immunoSEQ multiplex PCR, lists solely in-frame clones and lacks some. The sample contains roughly 53,000 clones, 35% to 50% of which appear only once. All of the sorted populations showed purity greater than 95%. The TCR originated in a man aged 25 to 40 with type 1 diabetes. Material for sequencing was Tregs from blood.

The CDR3 DNA is TGTGCCAGCAGTTACCTAACCGGGGAGCTGTTTTTT. Translating it yields CASSYLTGELFF. The chain recombines TRBV6-5 with TRBJ2-2; D gene ambiguous. V lost 2 bases, J lost 5 bases, and 3 bases lay in between. Germline CDR1 and CDR2: MNHEY and SVGAGI. The length of the CDR3 is 12 residues.